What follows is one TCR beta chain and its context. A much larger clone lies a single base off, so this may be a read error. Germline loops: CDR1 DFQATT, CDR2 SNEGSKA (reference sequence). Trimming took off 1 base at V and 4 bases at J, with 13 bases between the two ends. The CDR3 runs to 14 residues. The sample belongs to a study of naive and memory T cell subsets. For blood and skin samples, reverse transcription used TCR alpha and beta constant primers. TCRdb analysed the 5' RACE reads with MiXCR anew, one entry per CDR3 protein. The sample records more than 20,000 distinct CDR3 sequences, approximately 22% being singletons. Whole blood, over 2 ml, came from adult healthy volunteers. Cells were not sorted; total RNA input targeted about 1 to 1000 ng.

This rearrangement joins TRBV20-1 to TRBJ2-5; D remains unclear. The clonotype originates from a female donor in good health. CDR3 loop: CSARGWNGLETQYF. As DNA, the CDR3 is TGCAGTGCTAGAGGATGGAACGGGCTAGAGACCCAGTACTTC.